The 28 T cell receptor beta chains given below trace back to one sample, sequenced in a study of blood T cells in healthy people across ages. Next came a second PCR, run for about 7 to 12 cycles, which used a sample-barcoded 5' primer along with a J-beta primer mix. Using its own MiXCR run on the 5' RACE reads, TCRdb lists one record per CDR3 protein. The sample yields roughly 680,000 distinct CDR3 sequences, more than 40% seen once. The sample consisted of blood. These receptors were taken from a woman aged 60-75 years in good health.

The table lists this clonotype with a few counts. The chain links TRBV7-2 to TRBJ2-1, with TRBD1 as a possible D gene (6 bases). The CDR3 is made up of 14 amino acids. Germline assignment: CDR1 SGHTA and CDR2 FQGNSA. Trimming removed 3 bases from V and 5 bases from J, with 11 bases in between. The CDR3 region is CASSFQSGDNEQFF. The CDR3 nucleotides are TGTGCCAGCAGCTTTCAGTCAGGGGACAATGAGCAGTTCTTC.

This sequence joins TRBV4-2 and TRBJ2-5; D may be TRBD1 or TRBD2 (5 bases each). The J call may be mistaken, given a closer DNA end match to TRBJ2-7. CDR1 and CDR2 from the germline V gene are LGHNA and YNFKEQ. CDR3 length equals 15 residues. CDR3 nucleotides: TGTGCCAGCAGCCAAGAGGTAGTAGGGACGCGCGAGCAGTACTTC. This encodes CASSQEVVGTREQYF.

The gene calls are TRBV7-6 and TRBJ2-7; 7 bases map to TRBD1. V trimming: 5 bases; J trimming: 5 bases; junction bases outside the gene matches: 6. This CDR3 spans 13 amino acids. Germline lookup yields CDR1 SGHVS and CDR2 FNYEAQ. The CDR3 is CASSVDRLNEQYF. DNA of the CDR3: TGTGCCAGCAGCGTGGACAGGTTGAACGAGCAGTACTTC.

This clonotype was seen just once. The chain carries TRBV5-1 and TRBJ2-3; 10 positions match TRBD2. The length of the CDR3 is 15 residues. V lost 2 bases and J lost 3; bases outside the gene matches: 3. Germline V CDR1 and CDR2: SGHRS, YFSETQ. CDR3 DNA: TGCGCCAGCAGCTTTAATAGCGGGAGGACAGATACGCAGTATTTT. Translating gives CASSFNSGRTDTQYF.

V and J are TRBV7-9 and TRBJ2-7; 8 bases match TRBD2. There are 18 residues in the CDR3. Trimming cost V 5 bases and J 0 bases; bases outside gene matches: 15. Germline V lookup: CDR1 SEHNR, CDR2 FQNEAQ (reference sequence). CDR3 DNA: TGTGCCAGCAGCCCCCAGAGTACTAGCGGCGCTTCCTCCTACGAGCAGTACTTC. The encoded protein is CASSPQSTSGASSYEQYF.

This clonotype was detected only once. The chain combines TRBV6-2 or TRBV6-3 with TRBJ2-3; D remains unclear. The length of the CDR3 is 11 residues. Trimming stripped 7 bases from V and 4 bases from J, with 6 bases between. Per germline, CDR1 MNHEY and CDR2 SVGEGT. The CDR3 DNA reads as TGTGCCAGCACGAATTCAGATACGCAGTATTTT. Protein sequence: CASTNSDTQYF.

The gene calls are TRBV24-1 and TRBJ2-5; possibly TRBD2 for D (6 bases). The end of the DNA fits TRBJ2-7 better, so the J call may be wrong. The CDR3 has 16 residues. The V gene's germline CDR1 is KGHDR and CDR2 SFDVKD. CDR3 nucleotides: TGTGCCACCAGTGATTCGGACCGCCGGGGGACCTACGAGCAGTACTTC. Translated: CATSDSDRRGTYEQYF.

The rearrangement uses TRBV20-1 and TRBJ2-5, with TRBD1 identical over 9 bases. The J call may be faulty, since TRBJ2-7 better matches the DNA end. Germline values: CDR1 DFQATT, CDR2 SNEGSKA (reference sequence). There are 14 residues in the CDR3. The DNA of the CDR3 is TGCAGTGCTAGAGACCCACAGGGGGCCAGCGAGCAGTACTTC. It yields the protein CSARDPQGASEQYF.

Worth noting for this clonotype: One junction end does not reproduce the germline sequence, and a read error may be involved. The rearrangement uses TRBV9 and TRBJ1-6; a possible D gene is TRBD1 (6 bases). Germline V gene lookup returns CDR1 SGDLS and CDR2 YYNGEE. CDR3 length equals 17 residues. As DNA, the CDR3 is TGTGCCAGCAGCGCGCTCCCCGGGACAAGAGCCAATTCACCCCCCCACTTT. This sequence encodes CASSALPGTRANSPPHF. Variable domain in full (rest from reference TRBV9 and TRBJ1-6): DSGVTQTPKHLITATGQRVTLRCSPRSGDLSVYWYQQSLDQGLQFLIQYYNGEERAKGNILERFSAQQFPDLHSELNLSSLELGDSALYFCASSALPGTRANSPPHFGNGTRLTVT.

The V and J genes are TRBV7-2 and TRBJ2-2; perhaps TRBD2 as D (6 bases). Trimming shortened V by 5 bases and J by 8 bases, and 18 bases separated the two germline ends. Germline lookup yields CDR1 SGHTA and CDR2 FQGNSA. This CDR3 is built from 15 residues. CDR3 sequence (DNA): TGTGCCAGCAGCATTGGGTCCTACGGGGGAGGGGAGCTGTTTTTT. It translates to CASSIGSYGGGELFF.

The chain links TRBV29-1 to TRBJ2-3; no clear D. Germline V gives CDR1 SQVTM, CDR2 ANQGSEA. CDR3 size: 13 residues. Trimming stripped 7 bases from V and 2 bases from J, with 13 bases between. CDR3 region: CSAELGITDTQYF. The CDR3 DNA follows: TGCAGCGCTGAGCTAGGTATCACAGATACGCAGTATTTT.

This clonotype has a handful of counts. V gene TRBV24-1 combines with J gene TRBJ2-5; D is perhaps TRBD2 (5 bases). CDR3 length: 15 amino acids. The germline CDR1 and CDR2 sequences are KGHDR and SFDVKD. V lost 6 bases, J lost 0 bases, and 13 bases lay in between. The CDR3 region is CATSTLGKDQETQYF. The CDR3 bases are TGTGCCACCAGTACTCTCGGGAAGGACCAAGAGACCCAGTACTTC.

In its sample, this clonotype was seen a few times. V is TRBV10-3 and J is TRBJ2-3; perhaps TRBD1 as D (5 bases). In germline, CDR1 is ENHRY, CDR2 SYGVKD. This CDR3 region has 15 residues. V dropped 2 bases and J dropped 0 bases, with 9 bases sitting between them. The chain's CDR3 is CAISEGAASTDTQYF. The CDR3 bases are TGTGCCATCAGTGAGGGGGCAGCTAGCACAGATACGCAGTATTTT.

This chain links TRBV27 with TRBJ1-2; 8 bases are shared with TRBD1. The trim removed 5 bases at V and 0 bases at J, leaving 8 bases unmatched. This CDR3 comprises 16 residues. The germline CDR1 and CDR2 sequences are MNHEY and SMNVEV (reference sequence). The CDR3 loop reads CASSNTGGEPNYGYTF. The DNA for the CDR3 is TGTGCCAGCAGTAATACAGGGGGGGAGCCTAACTATGGCTACACCTTC.

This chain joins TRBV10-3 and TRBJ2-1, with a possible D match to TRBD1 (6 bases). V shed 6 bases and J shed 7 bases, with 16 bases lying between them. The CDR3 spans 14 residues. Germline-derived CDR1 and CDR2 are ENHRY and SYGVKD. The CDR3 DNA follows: TGTGCCATCAGCCGCCGGATGAGGGGGAATGAGCAGTTCTTC. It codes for CAISRRMRGNEQFF.

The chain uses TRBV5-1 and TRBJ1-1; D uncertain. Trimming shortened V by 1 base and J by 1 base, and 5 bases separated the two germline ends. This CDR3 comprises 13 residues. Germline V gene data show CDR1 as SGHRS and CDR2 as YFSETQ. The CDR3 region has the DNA TGCGCCAGCAGCTTGCCGGCGAACACTGAAGCTTTCTTT. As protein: CASSLPANTEAFF.

The CDR3 is CASSVLTDSGYHTF. In nucleotides, the CDR3 is TGTGCCAGCAGCGTCCTCACAGATAGCGGGTATCACACCTTC. The V and J genes are TRBV7-9 and TRBJ1-2; D is ambiguous. The CDR3 loop spans 14 amino acids. CDR1 is SEHNR and CDR2 is FQNEAQ in the germline V gene (reference sequence). V lost 5 bases and J lost 12, with 22 bases in between.

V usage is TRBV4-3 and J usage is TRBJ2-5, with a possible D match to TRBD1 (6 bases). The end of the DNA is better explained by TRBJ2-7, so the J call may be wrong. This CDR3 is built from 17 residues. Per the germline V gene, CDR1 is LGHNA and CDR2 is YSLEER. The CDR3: CASSQDLKGHRLYEQYF. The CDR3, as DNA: TGCGCCAGCAGCCAAGATCTCAAGGGACATCGTCTTTACGAGCAGTACTTC.

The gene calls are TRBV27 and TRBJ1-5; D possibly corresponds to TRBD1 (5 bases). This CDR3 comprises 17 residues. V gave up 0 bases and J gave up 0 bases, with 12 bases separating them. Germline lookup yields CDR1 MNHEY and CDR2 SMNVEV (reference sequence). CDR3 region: CASSLSSGNYSNQPQHF. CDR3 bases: TGTGCCAGCAGTTTATCTTCAGGGAACTATAGCAATCAGCCCCAGCATTTT.

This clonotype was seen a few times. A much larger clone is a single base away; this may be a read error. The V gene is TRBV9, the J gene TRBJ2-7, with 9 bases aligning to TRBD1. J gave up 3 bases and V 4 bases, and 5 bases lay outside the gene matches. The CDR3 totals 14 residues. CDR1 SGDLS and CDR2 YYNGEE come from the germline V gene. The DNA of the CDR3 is TGTGCCAGCAGCTTCCGGGACAGGGACTACGAGCAGTACTTC. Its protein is CASSFRDRDYEQYF.

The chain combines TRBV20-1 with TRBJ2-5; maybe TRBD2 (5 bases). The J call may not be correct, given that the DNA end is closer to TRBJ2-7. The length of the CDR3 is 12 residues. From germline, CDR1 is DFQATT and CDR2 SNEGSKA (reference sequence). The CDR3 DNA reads TGCAGTGGGACTGCCCAACGCGACGAGCAGTACTTC. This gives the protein CSGTAQRDEQYF.

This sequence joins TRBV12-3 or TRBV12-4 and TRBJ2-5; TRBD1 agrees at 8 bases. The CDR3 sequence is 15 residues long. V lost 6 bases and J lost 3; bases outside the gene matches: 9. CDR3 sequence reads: CASSYGTGKKETQYF. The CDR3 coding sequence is TGTGCCAGCAGCTATGGGACAGGCAAAAAAGAGACCCAGTACTTC.

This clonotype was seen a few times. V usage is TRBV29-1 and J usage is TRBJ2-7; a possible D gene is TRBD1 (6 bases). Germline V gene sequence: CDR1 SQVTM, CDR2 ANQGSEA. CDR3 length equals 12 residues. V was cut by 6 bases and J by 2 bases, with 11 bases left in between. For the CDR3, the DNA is TGCAGCGTCACACAGGGAGCCTACGAGCAGTACTTC. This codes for CSVTQGAYEQYF.

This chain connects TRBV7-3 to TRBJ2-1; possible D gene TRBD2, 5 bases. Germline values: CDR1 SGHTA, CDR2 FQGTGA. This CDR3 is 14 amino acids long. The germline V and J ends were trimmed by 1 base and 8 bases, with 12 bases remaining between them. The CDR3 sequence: CASSLRGSRYEQFF. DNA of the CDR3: TGTGCCAGCAGCTTAAGAGGGAGTAGGTATGAGCAGTTCTTC.

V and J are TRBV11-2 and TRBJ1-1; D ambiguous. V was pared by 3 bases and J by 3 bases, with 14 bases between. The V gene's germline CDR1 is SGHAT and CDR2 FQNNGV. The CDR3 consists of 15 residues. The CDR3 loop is CASSFTREWDTEAFF. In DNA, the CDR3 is TGTGCCAGCAGCTTCACCCGGGAATGGGACACTGAAGCTTTCTTT.

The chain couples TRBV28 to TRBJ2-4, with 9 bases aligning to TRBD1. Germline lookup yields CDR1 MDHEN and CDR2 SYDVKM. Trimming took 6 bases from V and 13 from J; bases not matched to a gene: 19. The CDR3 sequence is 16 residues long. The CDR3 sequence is CASRKTGGSPIYLQYF. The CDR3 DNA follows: TGTGCCAGCAGAAAGACAGGGGGGTCTCCGATCTACCTGCAGTACTTC. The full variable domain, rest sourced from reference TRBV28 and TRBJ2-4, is DVKVTQSSRYLVKRTGEKVFLECVQDMDHENMFWYRQDPGLGLRLIYFSYDVKMKEKGDIPEGYSVSREKKERFSLILESASTNQTSMYLCASRKTGGSPIYLQYFGAGTRLSVL.

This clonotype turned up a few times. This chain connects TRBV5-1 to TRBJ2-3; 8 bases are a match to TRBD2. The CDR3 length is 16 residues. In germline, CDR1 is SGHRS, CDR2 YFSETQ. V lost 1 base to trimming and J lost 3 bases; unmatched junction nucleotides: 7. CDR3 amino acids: CASSLFGRASTDTQYF. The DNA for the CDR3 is TGCGCCAGCAGCTTGTTCGGGAGGGCCTCAACAGATACGCAGTATTTT.

CDR3 residues: CSARDRGVGETQYF. DNA of the CDR3: TGCAGTGCTAGAGATCGAGGGGTTGGGGAGACCCAGTACTTC. J is TRBJ2-5 and V is TRBV20-1; either TRBD1 or TRBD2 may fit D (5 bases each). CDR1 DFQATT and CDR2 SNEGSKA come from the germline V gene (reference sequence). The CDR3 consists of 14 residues. V was trimmed by 0 bases and J by 5 bases, leaving 13 bases between them.